This TCR beta chain is from a study of blood T cell repertoires in COVID-19. Background on the study: COVID-19 samples from acute and convalescent phases originated in the United States, Italy and Spain.

In the study's own analysis: How many nucleated cells were present was estimated from reference gene primer amplification. Sequencing was performed with immunoSEQ multiplex PCR; in TCRdb, only in-frame clones are kept and a portion is missing. V and J calls and clone size are copied from that table; D and trimming were computed from the DNA. Here the sample spans approximately 120,000 clones, 85% being singletons. Source material: peripheral blood. This receptor was identified in a woman at least 80 years old with COVID-19, enrolled during active disease.

CDR3 coding DNA: TGTGCCAGCACCCCGACTAGCGGGGCCTACGAGCAGTACTTC. Its translation: CASTPTSGAYEQYF. The chain links TRBV7-2 to TRBJ2-7; 11 positions match TRBD2. The J segment lost 2 bases and the V segment lost 7 bases, leaving 4 bases of the junction unmatched. The CDR3 is made up of 14 amino acids. Germline CDR1 and CDR2: SGHTA and FQGNSA. Supplemented by reference TRBV7-2 and TRBJ2-7, the full variable domain reads GAGVSQSPSNKVTEKGKDVELRCDPISGHTALYWYRQSLGQGLEFLIYFQGNSAPDKSGLPSDRFSAERTGGSVSTLTIQRTQQEDSAVYLCASTPTSGAYEQYFGPGTRLTVT.